The 8 T cell receptor beta chains below come from one sample, sequenced in a study of tumor and adjacent non-tumor tissue in lung cancer. The library came from three nested PCR rounds adapted from ARM-PCR protocols. TCRdb re-called the multiplex PCR reads with MiXCR, one entry per CDR3 protein. The profile shows tens of thousands of distinct CDR3 sequences, about 61% of them singletons. This sample's RNA came from whole unsorted tissue. More than 3 cm separated this lung sample from the edge of the tumor. Specimen: distant non-tumor lung tissue. The receptor set was obtained from a man between 65 and 85 years old with non-small cell lung cancer.

Turning to this clonotype: One junction end does not reproduce the germline sequence, and a read error may be involved. The rearrangement links TRBV5-1 to TRBJ2-1; D is unresolved. The CDR3 length is 13 residues. Germline loops: CDR1 SGHRS, CDR2 YFSETQ. CDR3 loop: CTSSLVGWNEQFF. CDR3 nucleotide sequence: TGCACCAGCAGCTTGGTTGGTTGGAACGAGCAGTTCTTC.

The chain uses TRBV12-3 or TRBV12-4 and TRBJ2-5; possibly TRBD2 for D (5 bases). There are 15 residues in the CDR3. V lost 6 bases and J lost 2, with 16 bases in between. The CDR3 nucleotides are TGTGCCAGCAGCCCGGAACTAGTGTCTCAAGAGACCCAGTACTTC. Amino acid sequence: CASSPELVSQETQYF.

Comments on this clonotype: A much larger clone differs by one base, so this may be a read error. This sequence joins TRBV7-9 and TRBJ2-7, with D perhaps matching TRBD2 (5 bases). The CDR3 is made up of 15 amino acids. Per the germline V gene, CDR1 is SEHNR and CDR2 is FQNEAQ (reference sequence). Trimming left V 3 bases short and J 7 bases short, with 19 bases between. CDR3 nucleotide sequence: TGTGCCAGCAGCTTTACGGCGGATGTCTCGGGGGAGCAGTACTTC. Translating it yields CASSFTADVSGEQYF.

This chain uses TRBV6-6 with TRBJ1-2, with D unresolved. Germline V gene sequence: CDR1 MNHNY, CDR2 SVGAGI (reference sequence). V dropped 4 bases and J dropped 7 bases, with 28 bases sitting between them. The CDR3 is 18 amino acids. CDR3 amino acids: CASSCSPGPVSYRCGYTF. CDR3 nucleotides: TGTGCCAGCAGTTGCTCCCCAGGTCCGGTCTCCTATCGCTGTGGCTACACCTTC.

This clonotype appeared many times. This rearrangement joins TRBV7-9 to TRBJ2-2; D is ambiguous. The germline gives CDR1 SEHNR, CDR2 FQNEAQ (reference sequence). This CDR3 has 14 residues. V shed 4 bases and J shed 6 bases, with 12 bases lying between them. CDR3 nucleotides: TGTGCCAGCAGCTCATTCAGAACGGCCGGGGAGCTGTTTTTT. Translating gives CASSSFRTAGELFF.

This clonotype was detected many times. CDR3 in amino acids: CASSSRPPGQLGTSDEQYF. DNA for the CDR3: TGTGCCAGCAGTTCAAGACCACCGGGACAGTTAGGGACATCGGACGAGCAGTACTTC. V is TRBV6-5 and J is TRBJ2-7, with TRBD1 identical over 7 bases. Germline lookup yields CDR1 MNHEY and CDR2 SVGAGI. This CDR3 contains 19 residues. The trim removed 4 bases at V and 5 bases at J, leaving 23 bases unmatched.

On this clonotype: One base away lies a much larger clone, so this may be a sequencing read error. Lacking the conserved final phenylalanine or tryptophan, this CDR3 likely reflects a read error. The chain is built from TRBV28 and TRBJ2-7; TRBD2 matches at 11 bases. CDR1 is MDHEN, CDR2 SYDVKM, per germline. J lost 4 bases, V lost 4 bases, and 9 bases had no gene match. CDR3 size: 16 residues. CDR3 amino acids: CASSSGGLAVTYEQYL. The CDR3, as DNA: TGTGCCAGCAGTTCCGGGGGACTAGCGGTCACTTACGAGCAGTACCTC.

About this clonotype itself: At one boundary the junction diverges from the germline segment, which might be a read error. This sequence joins TRBV10-3 and TRBJ1-2; D is undetermined. Germline CDR1 and CDR2: ENHRY and SYGVKD. There are 13 residues in the CDR3. CDR3 DNA sequence: TGTGCCATCGGTGAATCCCTTGCCCATGGCTACACCTTC. Translated: CAIGESLAHGYTF.